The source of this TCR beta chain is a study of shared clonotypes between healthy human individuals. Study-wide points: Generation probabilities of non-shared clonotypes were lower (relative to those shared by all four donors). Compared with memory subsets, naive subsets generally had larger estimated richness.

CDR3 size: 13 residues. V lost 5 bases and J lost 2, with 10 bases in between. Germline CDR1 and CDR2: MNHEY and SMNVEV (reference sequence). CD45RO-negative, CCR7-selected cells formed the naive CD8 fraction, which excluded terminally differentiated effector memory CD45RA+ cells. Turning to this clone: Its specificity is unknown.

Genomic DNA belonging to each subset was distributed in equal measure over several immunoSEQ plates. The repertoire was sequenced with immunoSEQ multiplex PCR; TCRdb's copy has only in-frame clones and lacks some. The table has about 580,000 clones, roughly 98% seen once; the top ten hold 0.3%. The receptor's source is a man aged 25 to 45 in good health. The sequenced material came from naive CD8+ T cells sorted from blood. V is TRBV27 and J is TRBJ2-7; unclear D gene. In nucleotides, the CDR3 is TGTGCCAGCAGTCCTGCAGACACCTACGAGCAGTACTTC. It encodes CASSPADTYEQYF.